The clone carrying this T cell receptor (beta chain) has at least ten counts. PBMCs were obtained from under 13 ml fresh peripheral blood. This sample is part of a study of T cells in Graves' hyperthyroidism and ophthalmopathy. Study-wide context: The blood sample was taken at first diagnosis, before treatment began.

What was amplified from RNA transcripts were TCR beta CDR3 regions. In the first-round RT-PCR of the TCR CDR3, the HTBI primer set was used. MiXCR, run by TCRdb on the multiplex PCR reads, gives a single entry per CDR3 protein. The sample includes roughly 290,000 distinct CDR3 sequences, approximately 12% of them seen just once. The V end was cut by 5 bases, the J end by 6 bases, with 13 bases between. The germline V gene has CDR1 MNHEY and CDR2 SMNVEV (reference sequence). The CDR3 loop spans 14 amino acids. What was sequenced was blood. The rearrangement uses TRBV27 and TRBJ2-2, with D maybe TRBD2 (5 bases). The origin of this receptor is a woman under 40 with Graves' hyperthyroidism that later progressed to Graves' ophthalmopathy. The CDR3 protein is CASSLRRGSGELFF. CDR3 nucleotides: TGTGCCAGCAGTCTGAGAAGAGGGTCCGGGGAGCTGTTTTTT.